This is a list of T cell receptor beta chains from one sample in a study of blood T cell repertoires in COVID-19. TCRdb keeps only in-frame clones here, not all; method: immunoSEQ multiplex PCR. The sample gives approximately 100,000 clones, around 83% of which show up once; 7.9% is in the top ten. Source material: peripheral blood. These TCRs come from a woman of 80 years or more with active or convalescent COVID-19. The CDR3 runs from the conserved cysteine through the conserved F or W.

TRBV6-5 | CASSSSSGSSNEQFF
TRBV28 | CASSLLTGGLNEQYF
TRBV2 | CASNGMAGGNEKLFF
TRBV6-6 | CASSYGLAGPKDTQYF
TRBV19 | CASSTGTLAGEQYF
TRBV7-9 | CASRYDRGRAEAFF
TRBV15 | CATWEQGYSNQPQHF
TRBV7-9 | CASSGGTGLSQPQHF
TRBV5-1 | CASYPGSSTDTQYF
TRBV4-1 | CASSPKGLAGNSGANVLTF
TRBV11-2 | CASSLVPDWSGELFF
TRBV6-5 | CASSSGGGRGETQYF
TRBV12-3/TRBV12-4 | CASSLGQNTEAFF
TRBV10-3 | CAISRGRGSNQPQHF
TRBV5-6 | CASSAGLRGIDTQYF
TRBV10-3 | CAISGAGAQPQHF
TRBV19 | CASTSGRAQRETQYF
TRBV9 | CASGAGNTGELFF
TRBV7-3 | CASSSPGLAGRAFF
TRBV12-3/TRBV12-4 | CATSKVEREPHF
TRBV28 | CASSFGDRNTGELFF
TRBV7-2 | CASSARQGNQPQHF
TRBV11-2 | CASSQTGEQFF
TRBV6-5 | CASRGLGRVYYEQYF
TRBV7-8 | CASSLRPGRVLFF
TRBV5-6 | CASSGLGNIQYF
TRBV19 | CASSIGWDRAQPQHF
TRBV24-1 | CATSDSRRQRETQYF
TRBV6-5 | CASSRDNNQPQHF
TRBV25-1 | CASSWAGFEAFF
TRBV10-3 | CAISESSGQSEQYF
TRBV5-1 | CASSFGTGSGANVLTF
TRBV19 | CASSIGGTSYNEQFF
TRBV15 | CATSTGGLYEQYF
TRBV27 | CASSLSIGGWGYTF
TRBV9 | CASSPRYSGIVAHEQFF
TRBV7-2 | CASSLSQGRDSPLHF
TRBV9 | CASSRGGETQYF
TRBV4-2 | CASSQDRSPRTGELFF
TRBV19 | CASSRTRNTEAFF
TRBV19 | CASRAGGRETQYF
TRBV28 | CASYGQGIAGGPEQYF
TRBV3-1/TRBV3-2 | CASSQDLGGGSYEQYF
TRBV28 | CASRQDRGQAFF
TRBV19 | CASSIRTSGYSYEQYF
TRBV23-1 | CASSRLLIEGKPQHF
TRBV18 | CASSPAAGSSYEQYF
TRBV7-9 | CASSLDSSPVTEAFF